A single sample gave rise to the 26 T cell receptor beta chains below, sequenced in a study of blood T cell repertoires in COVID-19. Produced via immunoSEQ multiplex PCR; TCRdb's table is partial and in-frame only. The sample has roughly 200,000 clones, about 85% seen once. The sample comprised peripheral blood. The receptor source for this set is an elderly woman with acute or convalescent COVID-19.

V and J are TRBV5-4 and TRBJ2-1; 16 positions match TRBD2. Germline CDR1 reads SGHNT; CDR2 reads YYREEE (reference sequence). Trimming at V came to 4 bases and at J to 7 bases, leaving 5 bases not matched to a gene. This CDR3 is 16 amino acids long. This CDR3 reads CASSGTSGRAQNEQFF. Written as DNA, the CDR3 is TGTGCCAGCAGCGGGACTAGCGGGAGGGCCCAGAATGAGCAGTTCTTC.

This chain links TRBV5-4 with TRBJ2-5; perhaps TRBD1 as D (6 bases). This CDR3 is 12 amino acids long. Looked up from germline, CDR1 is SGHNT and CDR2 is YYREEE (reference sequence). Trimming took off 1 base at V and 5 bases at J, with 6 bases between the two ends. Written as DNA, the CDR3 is TGTGCCAGCAGCTTGCAGGGGGAGACCCAGTACTTC. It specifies CASSLQGETQYF.

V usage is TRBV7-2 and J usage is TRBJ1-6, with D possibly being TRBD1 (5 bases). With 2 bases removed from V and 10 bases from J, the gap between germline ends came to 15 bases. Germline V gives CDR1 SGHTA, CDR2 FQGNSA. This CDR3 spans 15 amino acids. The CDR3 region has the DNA TGTGCCAGCAGCTTACTCCCCCCTACAGGATCACCCCTCCACTTT. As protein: CASSLLPPTGSPLHF.

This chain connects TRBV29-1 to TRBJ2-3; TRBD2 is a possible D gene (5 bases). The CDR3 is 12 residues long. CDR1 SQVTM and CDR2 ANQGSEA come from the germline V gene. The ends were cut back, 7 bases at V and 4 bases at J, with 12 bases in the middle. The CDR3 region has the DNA TGCAGCGCCCTCCGGGAAGCAGATACGCAGTATTTT. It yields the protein CSALREADTQYF.

CDR3 residues: CASSAASSGPWNEQFF. CDR3 bases: TGTGCCAGCAGCGCAGCCAGTAGCGGCCCGTGGAATGAGCAGTTCTTC. This chain uses TRBV7-2 with TRBJ2-1, with D tentatively TRBD2 (6 bases). Trimming removed 5 bases at V and 7 bases at J, with 21 bases between. The length of the CDR3 is 16 residues. CDR1 is SGHTA, CDR2 FQGNSA, per germline.

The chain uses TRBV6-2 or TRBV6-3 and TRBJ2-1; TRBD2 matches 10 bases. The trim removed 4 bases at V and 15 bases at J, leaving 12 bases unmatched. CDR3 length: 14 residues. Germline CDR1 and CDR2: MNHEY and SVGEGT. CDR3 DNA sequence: TGTGCCAGCAGTTTTCCCGGGACTAGCGCGAGGATGTTCTTC. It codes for CASSFPGTSARMFF.

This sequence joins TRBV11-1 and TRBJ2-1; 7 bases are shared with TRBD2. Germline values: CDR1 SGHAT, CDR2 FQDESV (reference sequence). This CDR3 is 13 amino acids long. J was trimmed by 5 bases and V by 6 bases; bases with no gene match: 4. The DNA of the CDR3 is TGTGCCAGCAGGATAGCGGGTCACAATGAGCAGTTCTTC. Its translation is CASRIAGHNEQFF.

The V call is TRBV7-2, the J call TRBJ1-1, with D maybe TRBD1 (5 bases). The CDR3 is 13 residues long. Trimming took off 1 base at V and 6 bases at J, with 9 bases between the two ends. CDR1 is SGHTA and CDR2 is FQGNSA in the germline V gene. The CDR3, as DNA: TGTGCCAGCAGCTTAGTACGGGGGGCTGAAGCTTTCTTT. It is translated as CASSLVRGAEAFF.

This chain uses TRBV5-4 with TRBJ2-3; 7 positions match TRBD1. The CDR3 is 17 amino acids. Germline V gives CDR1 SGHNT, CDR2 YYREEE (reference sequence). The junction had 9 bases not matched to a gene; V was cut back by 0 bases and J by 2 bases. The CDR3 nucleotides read TGTGCCAGCAGCTTGGTTTCTACAGGGGCCCACACAGATACGCAGTATTTT. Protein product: CASSLVSTGAHTDTQYF. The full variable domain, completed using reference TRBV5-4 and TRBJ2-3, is ETGVTQSPTHLIKTRGQQVTLRCSSQSGHNTVSWYQQALGQGPQFIFQYYREEENGRGNFPPRFSGLQFPNYSSELNVNALELDDSALYLCASSLVSTGAHTDTQYFGPGTRLTVL.

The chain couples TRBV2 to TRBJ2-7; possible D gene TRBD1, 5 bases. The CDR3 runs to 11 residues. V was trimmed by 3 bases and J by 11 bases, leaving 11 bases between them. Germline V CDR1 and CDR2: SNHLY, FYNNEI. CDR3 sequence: CASSDRQKKYF. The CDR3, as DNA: TGTGCCAGCAGTGACCGACAGAAAAAGTACTTC.

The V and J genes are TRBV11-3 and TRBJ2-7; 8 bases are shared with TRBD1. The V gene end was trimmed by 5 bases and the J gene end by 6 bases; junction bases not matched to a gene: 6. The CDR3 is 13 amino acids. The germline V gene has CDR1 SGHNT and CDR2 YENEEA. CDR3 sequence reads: CASSQDRAREQYF. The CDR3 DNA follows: TGTGCCAGCAGCCAGGACAGGGCGCGCGAGCAGTACTTC.

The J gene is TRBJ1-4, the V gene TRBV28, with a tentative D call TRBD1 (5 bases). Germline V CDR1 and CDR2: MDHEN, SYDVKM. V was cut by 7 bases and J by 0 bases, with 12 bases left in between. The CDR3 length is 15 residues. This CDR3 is CASTRSGATNEKLFF. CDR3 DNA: TGTGCCAGCACTCGATCGGGGGCAACTAATGAAAAACTGTTTTTT.

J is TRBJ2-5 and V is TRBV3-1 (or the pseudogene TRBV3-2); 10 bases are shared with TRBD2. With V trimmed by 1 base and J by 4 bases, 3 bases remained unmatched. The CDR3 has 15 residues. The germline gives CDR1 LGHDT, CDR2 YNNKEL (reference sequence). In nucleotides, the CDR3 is TGTGCCAGCAGCCAAGGGCTAGCGGGAGTAGAGACCCAGTACTTC. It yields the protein CASSQGLAGVETQYF.

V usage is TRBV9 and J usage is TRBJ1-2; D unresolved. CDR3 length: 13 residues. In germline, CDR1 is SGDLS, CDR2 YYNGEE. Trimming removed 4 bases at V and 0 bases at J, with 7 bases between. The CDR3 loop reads CASSPEANYGYTF. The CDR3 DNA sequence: TGTGCCAGCAGCCCAGAAGCTAACTATGGCTACACCTTC.

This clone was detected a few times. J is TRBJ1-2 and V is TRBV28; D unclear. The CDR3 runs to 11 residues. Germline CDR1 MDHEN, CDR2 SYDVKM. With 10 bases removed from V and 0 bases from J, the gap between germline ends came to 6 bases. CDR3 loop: CATVSNYGYTF. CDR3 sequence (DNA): TGTGCCACCGTCTCTAACTATGGCTACACCTTC.

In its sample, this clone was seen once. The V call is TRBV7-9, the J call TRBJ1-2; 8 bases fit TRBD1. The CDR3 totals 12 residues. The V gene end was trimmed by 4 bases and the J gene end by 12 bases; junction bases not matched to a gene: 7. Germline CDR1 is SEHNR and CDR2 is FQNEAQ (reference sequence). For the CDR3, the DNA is TGTGCCAGCAGCTCTCAGGGGGCGCGAGACACCTTC. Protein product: CASSSQGARDTF.

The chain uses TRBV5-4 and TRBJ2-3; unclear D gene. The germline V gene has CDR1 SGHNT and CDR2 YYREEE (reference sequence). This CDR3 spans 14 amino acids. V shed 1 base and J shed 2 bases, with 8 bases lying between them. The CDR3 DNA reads TGTGCCAGCAGCTTGAAGAGGAACACAGATACGCAGTATTTT. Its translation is CASSLKRNTDTQYF.

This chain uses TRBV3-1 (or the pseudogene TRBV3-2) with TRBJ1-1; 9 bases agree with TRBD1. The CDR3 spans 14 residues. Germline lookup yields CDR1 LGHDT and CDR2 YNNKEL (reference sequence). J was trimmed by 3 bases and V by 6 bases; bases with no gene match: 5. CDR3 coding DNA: TGTGCCAGCAGTTCGACAGGGGGGGACACTGAAGCTTTCTTT. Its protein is CASSSTGGDTEAFF.

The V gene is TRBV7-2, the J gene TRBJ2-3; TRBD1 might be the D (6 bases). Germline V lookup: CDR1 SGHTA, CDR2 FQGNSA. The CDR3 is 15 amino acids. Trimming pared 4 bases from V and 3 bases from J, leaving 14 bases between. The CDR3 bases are TGTGCCAGCAGCTCCCGTAGAGGGGGTACAGATACGCAGTATTTT. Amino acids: CASSSRRGGTDTQYF.

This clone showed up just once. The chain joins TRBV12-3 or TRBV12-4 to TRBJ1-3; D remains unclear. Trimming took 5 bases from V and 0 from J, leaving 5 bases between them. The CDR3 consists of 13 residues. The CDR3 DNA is TGTGCCAGCAGTGCACTCTCTGGAAACACCATATATTTT. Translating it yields CASSALSGNTIYF.

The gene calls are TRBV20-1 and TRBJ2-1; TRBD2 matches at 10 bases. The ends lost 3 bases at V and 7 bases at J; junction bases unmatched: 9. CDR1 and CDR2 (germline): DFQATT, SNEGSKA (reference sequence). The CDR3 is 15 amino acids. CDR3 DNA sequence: TGCAGTGCTAGTCCTAGCGGGAGTTTTTGGAATGAGCAGTTCTTC. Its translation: CSASPSGSFWNEQFF.

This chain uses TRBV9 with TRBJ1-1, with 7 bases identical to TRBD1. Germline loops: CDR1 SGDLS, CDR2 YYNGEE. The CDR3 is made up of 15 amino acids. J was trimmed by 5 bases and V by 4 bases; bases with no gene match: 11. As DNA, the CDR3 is TGTGCCAGCAGCCCCCAAGGAGGGGGCCGGACTGAAGCTTTCTTT. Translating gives CASSPQGGGRTEAFF.

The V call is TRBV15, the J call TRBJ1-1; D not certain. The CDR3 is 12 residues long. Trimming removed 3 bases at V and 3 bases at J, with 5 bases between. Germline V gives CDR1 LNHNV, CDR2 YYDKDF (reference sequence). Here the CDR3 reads CATSSPDTEAFF. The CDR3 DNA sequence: TGTGCCACCAGCAGCCCCGACACTGAAGCTTTCTTT.

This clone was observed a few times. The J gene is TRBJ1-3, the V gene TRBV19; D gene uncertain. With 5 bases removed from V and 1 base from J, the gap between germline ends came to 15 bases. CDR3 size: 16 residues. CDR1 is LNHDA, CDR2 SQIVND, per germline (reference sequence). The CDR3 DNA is TGTGCCAGTAGTGAGGGCAGCCTGGGGTCTGGAAACACCATATATTTT. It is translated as CASSEGSLGSGNTIYF.

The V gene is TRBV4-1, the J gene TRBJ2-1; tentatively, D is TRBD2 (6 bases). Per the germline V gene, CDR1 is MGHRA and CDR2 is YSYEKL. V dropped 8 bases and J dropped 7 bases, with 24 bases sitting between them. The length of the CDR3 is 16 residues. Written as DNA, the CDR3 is TGCGCCAGCTCCTGGCTGGAGTCGGGAGCTGGGAATGAGCAGTTCTTC. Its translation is CASSWLESGAGNEQFF.

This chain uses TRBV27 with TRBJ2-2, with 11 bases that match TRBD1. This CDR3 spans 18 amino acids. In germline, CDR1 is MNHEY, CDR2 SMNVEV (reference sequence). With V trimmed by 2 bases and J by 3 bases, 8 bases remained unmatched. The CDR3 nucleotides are TGTGCCAGCAGTTTACGGTGGGACAGGGGGAAATACACCGGGGAGCTGTTTTTT. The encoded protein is CASSLRWDRGKYTGELFF.